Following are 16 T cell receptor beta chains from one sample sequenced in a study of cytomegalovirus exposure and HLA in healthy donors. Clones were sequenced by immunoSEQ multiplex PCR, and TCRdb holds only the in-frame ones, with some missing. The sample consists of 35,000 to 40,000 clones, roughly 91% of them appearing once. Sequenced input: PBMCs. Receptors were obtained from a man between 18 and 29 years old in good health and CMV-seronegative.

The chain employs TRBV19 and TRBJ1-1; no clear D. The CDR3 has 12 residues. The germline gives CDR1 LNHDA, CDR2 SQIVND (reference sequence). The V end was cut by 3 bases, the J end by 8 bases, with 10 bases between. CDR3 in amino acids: CASSIKPAEAFF. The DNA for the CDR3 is TGTGCCAGTAGTATTAAACCCGCGGAAGCTTTCTTT.

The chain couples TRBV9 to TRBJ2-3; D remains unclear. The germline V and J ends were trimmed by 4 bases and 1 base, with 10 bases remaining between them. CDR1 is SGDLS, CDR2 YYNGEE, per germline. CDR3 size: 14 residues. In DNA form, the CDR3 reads TGTGCCAGCAGCAAAGGAGCAGGCACAGATACGCAGTATTTT. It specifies CASSKGAGTDTQYF.

This CDR3 is CASSEGQASGEKLFF. CDR3 in DNA: TGTGCCAGCAGCGAGGGACAGGCATCGGGTGAAAAACTGTTTTTT. The chain employs TRBV5-5 and TRBJ1-4; 8 bases agree with TRBD1. Germline V gene data show CDR1 as SGHKS and CDR2 as YYEKEE (reference sequence). CDR3 size: 15 residues. V shed 4 bases, J shed 7 bases, and the junction held 9 bases outside the gene matches.

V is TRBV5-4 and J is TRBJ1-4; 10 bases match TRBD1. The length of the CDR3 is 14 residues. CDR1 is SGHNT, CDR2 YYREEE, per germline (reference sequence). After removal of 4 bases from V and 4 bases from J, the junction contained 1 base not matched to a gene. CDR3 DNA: TGTGCCAGCAGCCGGACAGGGGGTAATGAAAAACTGTTTTTT. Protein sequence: CASSRTGGNEKLFF.

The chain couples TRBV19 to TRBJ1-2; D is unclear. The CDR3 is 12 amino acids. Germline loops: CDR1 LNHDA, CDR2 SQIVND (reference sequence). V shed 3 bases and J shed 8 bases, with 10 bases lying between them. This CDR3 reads CASSMERGGYTF. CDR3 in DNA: TGTGCCAGTAGTATGGAAAGAGGAGGCTACACCTTC.

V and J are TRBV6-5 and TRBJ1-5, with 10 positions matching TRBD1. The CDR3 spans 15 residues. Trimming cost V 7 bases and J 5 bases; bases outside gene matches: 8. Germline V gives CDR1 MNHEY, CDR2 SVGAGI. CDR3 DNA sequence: TGTGCCAGCAAACTGGACAGGGGGTTCCATCAGCCCCAGCATTTT. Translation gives CASKLDRGFHQPQHF.

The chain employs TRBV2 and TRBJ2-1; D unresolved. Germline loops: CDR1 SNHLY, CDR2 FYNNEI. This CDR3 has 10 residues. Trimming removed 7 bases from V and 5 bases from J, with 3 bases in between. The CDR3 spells CASTDNEQFF. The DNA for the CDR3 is TGTGCCAGCACTGACAATGAGCAGTTCTTC.

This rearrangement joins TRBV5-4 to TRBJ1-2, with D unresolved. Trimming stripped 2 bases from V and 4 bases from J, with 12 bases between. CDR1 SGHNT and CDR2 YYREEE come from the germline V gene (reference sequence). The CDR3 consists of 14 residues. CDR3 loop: CASSFRGEFYGYTF. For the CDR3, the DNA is TGTGCCAGCAGCTTCCGCGGGGAATTCTATGGCTACACCTTC. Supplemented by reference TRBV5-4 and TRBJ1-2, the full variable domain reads ETGVTQSPTHLIKTRGQQVTLRCSSQSGHNTVSWYQQALGQGPQFIFQYYREEENGRGNFPPRFSGLQFPNYSSELNVNALELDDSALYLCASSFRGEFYGYTFGSGTRLTVV.

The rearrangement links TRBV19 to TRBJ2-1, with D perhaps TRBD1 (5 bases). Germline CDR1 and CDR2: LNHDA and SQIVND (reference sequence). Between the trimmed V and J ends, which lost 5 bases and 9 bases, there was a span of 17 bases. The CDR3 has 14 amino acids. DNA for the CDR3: TGTGCCAGTAGTCTAACCCTCCAGGGTGGTGAGCAGTTCTTC. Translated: CASSLTLQGGEQFF.

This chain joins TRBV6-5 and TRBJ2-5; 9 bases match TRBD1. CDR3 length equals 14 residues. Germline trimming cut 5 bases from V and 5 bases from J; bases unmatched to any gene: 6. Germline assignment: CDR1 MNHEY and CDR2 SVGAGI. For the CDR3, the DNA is TGTGCCAGCAGTGAATACAGGGGGCGGGAGACCCAGTACTTC. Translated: CASSEYRGRETQYF.

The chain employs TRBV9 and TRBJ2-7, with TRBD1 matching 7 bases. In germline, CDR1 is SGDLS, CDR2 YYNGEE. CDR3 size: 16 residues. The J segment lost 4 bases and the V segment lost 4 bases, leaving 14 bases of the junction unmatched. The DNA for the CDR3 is TGTGCCAGCAGCCCTCCGGGTCGACAGGGTCCTTACGAGCAGTACTTC. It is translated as CASSPPGRQGPYEQYF.

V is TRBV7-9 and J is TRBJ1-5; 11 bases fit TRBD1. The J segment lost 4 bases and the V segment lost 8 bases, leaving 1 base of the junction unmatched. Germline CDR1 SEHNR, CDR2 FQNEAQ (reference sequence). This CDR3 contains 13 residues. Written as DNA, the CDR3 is TGTGCCAGCGGGACAGGGGGAAATCAGCCCCAGCATTTT. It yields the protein CASGTGGNQPQHF.

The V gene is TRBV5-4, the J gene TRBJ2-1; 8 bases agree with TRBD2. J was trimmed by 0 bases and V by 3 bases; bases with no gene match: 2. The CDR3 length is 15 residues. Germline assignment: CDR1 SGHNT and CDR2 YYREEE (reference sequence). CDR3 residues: CASSSAGGSYNEQFF. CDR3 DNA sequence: TGTGCCAGCAGCTCCGCGGGGGGCTCCTACAATGAGCAGTTCTTC.

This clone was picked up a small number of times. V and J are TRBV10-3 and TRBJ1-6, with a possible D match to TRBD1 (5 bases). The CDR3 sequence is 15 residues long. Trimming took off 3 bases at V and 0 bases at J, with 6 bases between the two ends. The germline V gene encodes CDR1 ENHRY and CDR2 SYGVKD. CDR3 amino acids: CAISEQDSYNSPLHF. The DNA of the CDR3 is TGTGCCATCAGTGAACAGGACTCCTATAATTCACCCCTCCACTTT.

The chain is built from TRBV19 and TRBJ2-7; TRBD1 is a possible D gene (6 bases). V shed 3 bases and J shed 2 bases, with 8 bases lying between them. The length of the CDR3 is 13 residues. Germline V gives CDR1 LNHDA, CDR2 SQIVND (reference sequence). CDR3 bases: TGTGCCAGTAGTATGACAGGAGCCTACGAGCAGTACTTC. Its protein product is CASSMTGAYEQYF.

The CDR3 DNA is TGCAGCGTCTATCGGACTAGCGGGAACACCGGGGAGCTGTTTTTT. The encoded protein is CSVYRTSGNTGELFF. The chain uses TRBV29-1 and TRBJ2-2; 10 positions match TRBD2. This CDR3 is built from 15 residues. Germline values: CDR1 SQVTM, CDR2 ANQGSEA. Trimming at V came to 6 bases and at J to 1 base, leaving 5 bases not matched to a gene.